One and the same sample provided the 29 T cell receptor beta chains below, sequenced in a study of T cells in Graves' hyperthyroidism and ophthalmopathy. Amplification yielded TCR beta CDR3 regions, with RNA transcripts as the source. During a first-round RT-PCR of the TCR CDR3, the HTBI primer set was used. TCRdb re-derived calls from the multiplex PCR reads in MiXCR, one entry per CDR3 protein. Of approximately 430,000 distinct CDR3 sequences in the sample, more than 15% were seen once. Material: blood. The receptor source for this set is a woman under 30 with Graves' hyperthyroidism.

The rearrangement joins TRBV7-6 to TRBJ2-3, with D possibly matching TRBD1 (6 bases). This CDR3 comprises 15 residues. V was pared by 5 bases and J by 10 bases, with 22 bases between. Germline V gene sequence: CDR1 SGHVS, CDR2 FNYEAQ. CDR3 sequence (DNA): TGTGCCAGCAGCAAGACAGGCTCTCTATCCCTTTCGCAGTATTTT. Its translation: CASSKTGSLSLSQYF.

This chain joins TRBV12-3 or TRBV12-4 and TRBJ2-3, with TRBD2 matching 12 bases. J was trimmed by 4 bases and V by 5 bases; bases with no gene match: 4. The CDR3 has 15 residues. CDR3 region: CASSLRLAGADTQYF. The DNA of the CDR3 is TGTGCCAGCAGTCTTCGACTAGCGGGGGCAGATACGCAGTATTTT.

This clonotype appeared many times. The CDR3 loop reads CASSQERGVTGELFF. CDR3 coding DNA: TGTGCCAGCAGCCAAGAGCGCGGGGTCACCGGGGAGCTGTTTTTT. This chain links TRBV3-1 with TRBJ2-2, with TRBD2 as a possible D gene (6 bases). Germline loops: CDR1 LGHDT, CDR2 YNNKEL (reference sequence). V shed 0 bases and J shed 4 bases, with 9 bases lying between them. The CDR3 runs 15 residues.

This clonotype was counted ten times or more. The chain couples TRBV11-1 to TRBJ2-5; unclear D gene. With 4 bases removed from V and 6 bases from J, the gap between germline ends came to 12 bases. The CDR3 contains 13 residues. CDR1 is SGHAT, CDR2 FQDESV, per germline (reference sequence). The chain's CDR3 is CASSSAKGKTQYF. In DNA, the CDR3 is TGTGCCAGCAGCTCGGCAAAGGGAAAGACCCAGTACTTC.

This clonotype was found many times. The chain is built from TRBV6-1 and TRBJ2-3; D is uncertain. Germline V gene data show CDR1 as MNHNS and CDR2 as SASEGT. The V end was cut by 1 base, the J end by 1 base, with 15 bases between. The CDR3 contains 17 residues. The CDR3 protein is CASSEEESGRGTDTQYF. The CDR3, as DNA: TGTGCCAGCAGTGAAGAGGAGTCGGGCCGTGGCACAGATACGCAGTATTTT.

This clonotype was detected many times. The V gene is TRBV20-1, the J gene TRBJ1-5; 8 bases are a match to TRBD1. Germline CDR1 is DFQATT and CDR2 is SNEGSKA (reference sequence). V lost 6 bases to trimming and J lost 5 bases; unmatched junction nucleotides: 3. The CDR3 spans 12 residues. The CDR3, as DNA: TGCAGTGCCGGACAGGGTGATCAGCCCCAGCATTTT. Encoded protein: CSAGQGDQPQHF.

This clonotype appeared a few times. The chain links TRBV28 to TRBJ2-1; the match to TRBD2 covers 11 bases. V lost 4 bases and J lost 10; bases outside the gene matches: 12. The CDR3 loop spans 16 amino acids. Germline lookup yields CDR1 MDHEN and CDR2 SYDVKM. CDR3 amino acids: CASSYPGLAGGGEQFF. Written as DNA, the CDR3 is TGTGCCAGCAGTTACCCGGGGCTAGCGGGGGGAGGGGAGCAGTTCTTC. Full variable domain (missing parts from reference TRBV28 and TRBJ2-1): DVKVTQSSRYLVKRTGEKVFLECVQDMDHENMFWYRQDPGLGLRLIYFSYDVKMKEKGDIPEGYSVSREKKERFSLILESASTNQTSMYLCASSYPGLAGGGEQFFGPGTRLTVL.

This clonotype was counted ten times or more. The V gene is TRBV7-9, the J gene TRBJ2-5; 7 positions agree with TRBD1. Germline CDR1 is SEHNR and CDR2 is FQNEAQ (reference sequence). CDR3 length equals 15 residues. The J segment lost 4 bases and the V segment lost 3 bases, leaving 8 bases of the junction unmatched. The CDR3 spells CASSLGQPGRETQYF. CDR3 coding DNA: TGTGCCAGCAGCTTGGGACAGCCGGGGCGAGAGACCCAGTACTTC.

The chain joins TRBV27 to TRBJ2-1, with a tentative D call TRBD2 (5 bases). V was pared by 7 bases and J by 3 bases, with 7 bases between. Germline CDR1 is MNHEY and CDR2 is SMNVEV (reference sequence). The CDR3 sequence is 12 residues long. The DNA for the CDR3 is TGTGCCAGCACAGGAGGCTACAATGAGCAGTTCTTC. Translating it yields CASTGGYNEQFF.

The chain has TRBV6-2 or TRBV6-3 and TRBJ1-2, with D hard to call. Per germline, CDR1 MNHEY and CDR2 SVGEGT. This CDR3 is built from 16 residues. Trimming left V 5 bases short and J 5 bases short, with 21 bases between. DNA for the CDR3: TGTGCCAGCAGTCTCGAATTGAGTCGCAGCCCATATGGCTACACCTTC. Translation: CASSLELSRSPYGYTF.

This clonotype has only a few counts. This chain links TRBV12-3 or TRBV12-4 with TRBJ1-6, with D tentatively TRBD1 (6 bases). This CDR3 contains 13 residues. The V and J ends lost 9 bases and 4 bases respectively, with 10 bases between them. CDR3 nucleotides: TGTGCCAGAGAGGACAGTTATAATTCACCCCTCCACTTT. Protein product: CAREDSYNSPLHF.

There are a few counts of this clonotype. The chain carries TRBV12-3 or TRBV12-4 and TRBJ2-2, with D maybe TRBD2 (6 bases). V lost 7 bases and J lost 7, with 16 bases in between. The CDR3 is 14 amino acids. The CDR3: CASTLRGIGGELFF. In nucleotides, the CDR3 is TGTGCCAGCACCCTGCGGGGAATCGGCGGGGAGCTGTTTTTT.

This clonotype has at least ten counts. The CDR3 region has the DNA TGTGCCAGCAGCTTTTCCGACGGGAGTGGAACAGATACGCAGTATTTT. Protein: CASSFSDGSGTDTQYF. The V and J genes are TRBV11-3 and TRBJ2-3; the D gene is possibly TRBD2 (6 bases). This CDR3 comprises 16 residues. Per germline, CDR1 SGHNT and CDR2 YENEEA. V lost 3 bases and J 3 bases, leaving 16 bases between the germline ends. Using reference TRBV11-3 and TRBJ2-3 for the parts outside the CDR3, the full variable domain is EAGVVQSPRYKIIEKKQPVAFWCNPISGHNTLYWYLQNLGQGPELLIRYENEEAVDDSQLPKDRFSAERLKGVDSTLKIQPAELGDSAVYLCASSFSDGSGTDTQYFGPGTRLTVL.

This clonotype was found a few times. V and J are TRBV6-1 and TRBJ2-1; TRBD1 agrees at 8 bases. The CDR3 is 15 amino acids. Germline CDR1 reads MNHNS; CDR2 reads SASEGT. The V segment lost 7 bases and the J segment 7 bases; nucleotides outside the gene matches: 12. The CDR3, as DNA: TGTGCCAGCACCCCACAGACAGGGGTGGTTAATGAGCAGTTCTTC. Protein: CASTPQTGVVNEQFF.

This clonotype came up many times. The chain uses TRBV12-5 and TRBJ2-4; D unclear. The V and J ends lost 7 bases and 0 bases respectively, with 7 bases between them. Germline assignment: CDR1 LGHNT and CDR2 FRNRAP. The CDR3 is 13 residues long. The CDR3 DNA reads TGTGCTAGTGCACAGCTAGCCAAAAACATTCAGTACTTC. The encoded protein is CASAQLAKNIQYF.

In its sample, this clonotype was seen many times. The chain links TRBV29-1 to TRBJ2-1; 7 bases line up with TRBD2. The trim removed 6 bases at V and 2 bases at J, leaving 1 base unmatched. The CDR3 has 12 residues. Germline CDR1 and CDR2: SQVTM and ANQGSEA. This CDR3 reads CSVSGTYNEQFF. CDR3 nucleotides: TGCAGCGTAAGCGGGACCTACAATGAGCAGTTCTTC.

This clonotype was recorded only once. This chain uses TRBV12-3 or TRBV12-4 with TRBJ1-1; the D is unclear. The CDR3 consists of 14 residues. Trimming removed 7 bases from V and 0 bases from J, with 12 bases in between. The CDR3 DNA sequence: TGTGCCAGCATCCGGCGAGGGTTGAACACTGAAGCTTTCTTT. This codes for CASIRRGLNTEAFF.

In this sample, this clonotype turned up many times. The V gene is TRBV28, the J gene TRBJ1-3; possibly TRBD1 for D (5 bases). This CDR3 region has 14 residues. V lost 2 bases and J lost 2, with 7 bases in between. CDR1 MDHEN and CDR2 SYDVKM come from the germline V gene. CDR3 protein: CASSLGGTGNTIYF. CDR3 nucleotides: TGTGCCAGCAGTTTAGGGGGGACTGGAAACACCATATATTTT.

This clonotype showed up just a few times. The chain uses TRBV20-1 and TRBJ1-2; 8 bases line up with TRBD1. Unmatched junction bases numbered 16, after V lost 3 bases and J lost 4 bases. Germline assignment: CDR1 DFQATT and CDR2 SNEGSKA (reference sequence). This CDR3 region has 17 residues. The CDR3 sequence: CSARVQDRASGGYGYTF. The DNA of the CDR3 is TGCAGTGCTAGGGTCCAGGACAGGGCGTCGGGGGGCTATGGCTACACCTTC.

The rearrangement uses TRBV7-3 and TRBJ2-1; 8 nucleotides agree with TRBD2. Germline V CDR1 and CDR2: SGHTA, FQGTGA. This CDR3 is built from 16 residues. V lost 5 bases, J lost 12 bases, and 18 bases stayed unmatched. In nucleotides, the CDR3 is TGTGCCAGCAGCCGCGGGGGGAGCGGAGAATCCCGGGGGCAGTTCTTC. This encodes CASSRGGSGESRGQFF.

There are many counts of this clonotype. The chain couples TRBV9 to TRBJ1-2; possible D gene TRBD1, 6 bases. The CDR3 extends over 15 amino acids. Germline CDR1 reads SGDLS; CDR2 reads YYNGEE. Trimming removed 3 bases from V and 5 bases from J, with 17 bases in between. The CDR3 loop is CASSAVSTGFYGYTF. CDR3 sequence (DNA): TGTGCCAGCAGCGCGGTATCTACAGGGTTTTATGGCTACACCTTC.

This clonotype appeared many times. V is TRBV5-1 and J is TRBJ1-1, with D perhaps matching TRBD1 (5 bases). Germline lookup yields CDR1 SGHRS and CDR2 YFSETQ. The V gene lost 4 bases and the J gene lost 3 bases, with 13 bases spanning the gap. CDR3 size: 14 residues. The CDR3 here is CASSPGKGDTEAFF. CDR3 bases: TGCGCCAGCAGCCCCGGCAAAGGGGACACTGAAGCTTTCTTT. The full variable domain, in which reference TRBV5-1 and TRBJ1-1 provide the parts outside the CDR3, is KAGVTQTPRYLIKTRGQQVTLSCSPISGHRSVSWYQQTPGQGLQFLFEYFSETQRNKGNFPGRFSGRQFSNSRSEMNVSTLELGDSALYLCASSPGKGDTEAFFGQGTRLTVV.

This clonotype has a count of ten or more. The rearrangement links TRBV7-3 to TRBJ2-2; D may be TRBD2 (6 bases). Trimming took off 6 bases at V and 2 bases at J, with 16 bases between the two ends. The CDR3 runs 16 residues. Germline V gene data show CDR1 as SGHTA and CDR2 as FQGTGA. This CDR3 is CASRSGRAGNTGELFF. CDR3 nucleotides: TGTGCCAGCAGGAGCGGGCGTGCGGGCAACACCGGGGAGCTGTTTTTT.

This clonotype has at least ten counts. The chain recombines TRBV2 with TRBJ2-1, with 7 bases fitting TRBD2. CDR3 size: 15 residues. Germline lookup yields CDR1 SNHLY and CDR2 FYNNEI. V shed 6 bases and J 6 bases; nucleotides not matched to a gene: 11. CDR3 nucleotides: TGTGCCAGCAGGACTCTCCGCGGGAGTTTCAATGAGCAGTTCTTC. The encoded protein is CASRTLRGSFNEQFF.

There are many counts of this clonotype. The V call is TRBV20-1, the J call TRBJ1-2, with D possibly being TRBD1 (6 bases). In germline, CDR1 is DFQATT, CDR2 SNEGSKA (reference sequence). This CDR3 is built from 15 residues. V gave up 4 bases and J gave up 4 bases, with 19 bases separating them. CDR3 bases: TGCAGTGCTACAACTCCTTGGGGGGCGCGCTATGGCTACACCTTC. It translates to CSATTPWGARYGYTF.

This clonotype was detected a few times. The gene calls are TRBV14 and TRBJ2-3; no definite D call. From germline, CDR1 is SGHDN and CDR2 FVKESK. The V and J ends lost 0 bases and 6 bases respectively, with 7 bases between them. The CDR3 contains 13 residues. CDR3: CASSQDPRDTQYF. The CDR3 DNA follows: TGTGCCAGCAGCCAAGACCCGAGGGATACGCAGTATTTT.

This clonotype showed up many times. The gene calls are TRBV20-1 and TRBJ2-7, with a weak D call TRBD1 (6 bases). Per the germline V gene, CDR1 is DFQATT and CDR2 is SNEGSKA (reference sequence). V gave up 8 bases and J gave up 7 bases, with 18 bases separating them. This CDR3 spans 12 amino acids. The CDR3 region has the DNA TGCAGTAAGAGTGGACAGTCGAGGGAGCAGTACTTC. This encodes CSKSGQSREQYF.

The chain is built from TRBV19 and TRBJ2-6, with D uncertain. V was pared by 3 bases and J by 0 bases, with 9 bases between. The CDR3 runs to 16 residues. Germline CDR1 reads LNHDA; CDR2 reads SQIVND (reference sequence). The CDR3 DNA is TGTGCCAGTAGTATGACCAGATACTCTGGGGCCAACGTCCTGACTTTC. Protein product: CASSMTRYSGANVLTF.

This clonotype was seen at least ten times. This chain connects TRBV12-3 or TRBV12-4 to TRBJ1-5, with 7 bases that match TRBD1. V lost 8 bases, J lost 5 bases, and 6 bases stayed unmatched. This CDR3 contains 13 residues. In DNA form, the CDR3 reads TGTGCCAGCCAAGCCACAGGGGATCAGCCCCAGCATTTT. This sequence encodes CASQATGDQPQHF.